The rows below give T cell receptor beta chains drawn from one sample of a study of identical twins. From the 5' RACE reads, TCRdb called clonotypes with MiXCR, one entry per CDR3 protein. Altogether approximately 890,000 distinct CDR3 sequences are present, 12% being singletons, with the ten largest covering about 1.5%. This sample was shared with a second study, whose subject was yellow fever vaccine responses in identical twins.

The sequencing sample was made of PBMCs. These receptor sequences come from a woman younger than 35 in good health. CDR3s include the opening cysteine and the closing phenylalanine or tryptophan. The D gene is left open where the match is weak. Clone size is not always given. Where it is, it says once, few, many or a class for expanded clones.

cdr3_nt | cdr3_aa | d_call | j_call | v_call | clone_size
TGTGCCAGCAGCCCGAGGGTGACTAGCGGGGGGGCAGCCGAAGGGCCCCGGCAGTTCTTC | CASSPRVTSGGAAEGPRQFF | TRBD2 | TRBJ2-1 | TRBV4-2 | few
TGTGCCAGCAGCCCCCCCGGGAGTTGGGACACTGAAGCTTTCTTT | CASSPPGSWDTEAFF | . | TRBJ1-1 | TRBV11-2 | few
TGTGCCAGCAGCTTAGTCTCGGGCAGGGGGCAAGAGACCCAGTACTTC | CASSLVSGRGQETQYF | TRBD1 | TRBJ2-5 | TRBV7-8 | .
TGTGCCAGCTCATCACTCGACAGGGCGGACAATGAGCAGTTCTTC | CASSSLDRADNEQFF | TRBD1 | TRBJ2-1 | TRBV18 | few
TGCGCCAGCAGCTTGGGCGGGTCGAACACTGAAGTTTTCTTT | CASSLGGSNTEVFF | . | TRBJ1-1 | TRBV5-1 | .
TGTGCCAGCAGCAAAGCAGGGCGGGGGCACCGCCTCACAGATACGCAGTATTTT | CASSKAGRGHRLTDTQYF | . | TRBJ2-3 | TRBV21-1 | .
TGCAGTGCTAGAGATGATACTAGCTGGCAAGAGACCCAGTACTTC | CSARDDTSWQETQYF | . | TRBJ2-5 | TRBV20-1 | .
TGTGCCAGCAGCCGGACCGACAGGGTGAGCTACAATGAGCAGTTCTTC | CASSRTDRVSYNEQFF | TRBD1 | TRBJ2-1 | TRBV5-5 | few
TGTGCCAGTAGTCCCGGGACAGGGGGTCTGGGATACGAGCAGTACTTC | CASSPGTGGLGYEQYF | TRBD1 | TRBJ2-7 | TRBV19 | .
TGCGCCAGCAGCTTTCAGGGGGCTAGGGGGGCCAACGTCCTGACTTTC | CASSFQGARGANVLTF | TRBD1 | TRBJ2-6 | TRBV5-1 | once
TGTGCCAGCAGTTTAATCGGGACAGGCTCGAGCGAGCAGTACTTC | CASSLIGTGSSEQYF | TRBD1 | TRBJ2-7 | TRBV12-3/TRBV12-4 | .
TGTGCCAGCAGCCCACCCGCAGGGTTCAATCAGCCCCAGCATTTT | CASSPPAGFNQPQHF | . | TRBJ1-5 | TRBV28 | few
TGTGCCACCCCTGTTTCAGGGGTGTGGAACTATGGCTACACCTTC | CATPVSGVWNYGYTF | . | TRBJ1-2 | TRBV24-1 | few
TGTGCCAGCAGTTTGGTGATGTTGAGGTTGGGGACTACTCTGAACGAGCAGTACTTC | CASSLVMLRLGTTLNEQYF | TRBD2 | TRBJ2-7 | TRBV28 | .
TGCGCCAGCAGCCCGGGACAGGGATCCGGGGAGCTGTTTTTT | CASSPGQGSGELFF | TRBD1 | TRBJ2-2 | TRBV5-1 | .
TGTGCCAGCAGCCGTGGCGGGGGGGCCGGGGAGCTGTTTTTT | CASSRGGGAGELFF | TRBD2 | TRBJ2-2 | TRBV7-6 | few
TGTGCCAGCAGTTTCTTAGGGACCAATAATTCACCCCTCCACTTT | CASSFLGTNNSPLHF | . | TRBJ1-6 | TRBV12-3/TRBV12-4 | many
TGCAGCGTGACGACGACAGGGGAGTGGACTGAAGCTTTCTTT | CSVTTTGEWTEAFF | TRBD1 | TRBJ1-1 | TRBV29-1 | .
TGTGCCAGCAGTCCCCTGACTAGCGGGAGCACAGATACGCAGTATTTT | CASSPLTSGSTDTQYF | TRBD2 | TRBJ2-3 | TRBV28 | few
TGCAGTGCTAGCCTACTTCAGGTTTTCACAGATACGCAGTATTTT | CSASLLQVFTDTQYF | . | TRBJ2-3 | TRBV20-1 | .
TGTGCCAGCAGCCCCCCAGGGGCTGGTGGCTACACCTTC | CASSPPGAGGYTF | . | TRBJ1-2 | TRBV7-9 | many
TGTGCCAGCAGTTTTTTGGTTAAGCACAATGAGCAGTTCTTC | CASSFLVKHNEQFF | . | TRBJ2-1 | TRBV12-3/TRBV12-4 | .
TGTGCCAGCAGTGAAGTGGCCCCCACTTGGGGGGAGCAGTACTTC | CASSEVAPTWGEQYF | . | TRBJ2-7 | TRBV2 | many
TGTGCCAGCAAGCCGGGACAGGGTAATTCACCCCTCCACTTT | CASKPGQGNSPLHF | TRBD1 | TRBJ1-6 | TRBV2 | few
TGCAGCGTCTCTAGCGGCCCATTGAATGAGCAGTTCTTC | CSVSSGPLNEQFF | TRBD2 | TRBJ2-1 | TRBV29-1 | few
TGCAGCGTTGAAGCCGGGCGGACCGGGGAGCTGTTTTTT | CSVEAGRTGELFF | . | TRBJ2-2 | TRBV29-1 | few
TGTGCCAGCAGCTTTAGAGCGGGAACATCCTACGAGCAGTACTTC | CASSFRAGTSYEQYF | TRBD2 | TRBJ2-7 | TRBV7-9 | .
TGTGCCAGCAGATCCCCCGCGGGAGGGATGGGGAACACCGGGGAGCTGTTTTTT | CASRSPAGGMGNTGELFF | TRBD2 | TRBJ2-2 | TRBV25-1 | .
TGCAGTGCTAGAGATGGCCGGGGACAGCGAAATTCACCCCTCCACTTT | CSARDGRGQRNSPLHF | TRBD1 | TRBJ1-6 | TRBV20-1 | .
TGCGCCAGCAGCCAAGCAGGGGGCCTAAGGGAGCAGTACTTC | CASSQAGGLREQYF | TRBD1 | TRBJ2-7 | TRBV4-1 | few
TGTGCCAGCAGTTCCGGGACCGGCCGGTTGGATGAGCAGTTCTTC | CASSSGTGRLDEQFF | . | TRBJ2-1 | TRBV28 | many
TGTGCCAGCAGTTGGGGGACTAGCGGGAGAAGGGATGAGCAGTTCTTC | CASSWGTSGRRDEQFF | TRBD2 | TRBJ2-1 | TRBV12-3/TRBV12-4 | many
TGCGCCAGCAGCTCCGGGGACATAGCCACAGATACGCAGTATTTT | CASSSGDIATDTQYF | . | TRBJ2-3 | TRBV5-1 | many
TGTGCCAGCAGTGAAGCGCTCGGGCGACTAGCGGGGGGGCCGAATGAGCAGTTCTTC | CASSEALGRLAGGPNEQFF | TRBD2 | TRBJ2-1 | TRBV6-1 | .
TGTGCCAGCAGTATGGGACTTCTACCAAGCACAGATACGCAGTATTTT | CASSMGLLPSTDTQYF | . | TRBJ2-3 | TRBV28 | many
TGTGCCATCAAGGCGGACAGCGAGACCCAGTACTTC | CAIKADSETQYF | . | TRBJ2-5 | TRBV10-3 | .
TGTGCCAGCAGGCTGGAGGGCCAGGGCGGGGAGCTGTTTTTT | CASRLEGQGGELFF | . | TRBJ2-2 | TRBV12-3/TRBV12-4 | few
TGTGCCAGCAGTGCCCCGGGCAGGGGGGTTTCACCCCTCCACTTT | CASSAPGRGVSPLHF | TRBD1 | TRBJ1-6 | TRBV25-1 | many
TGCGCCAGCAGCCAAGATCGGTCCCTAGCGGGGGAGACAGATACGCAGTATTTT | CASSQDRSLAGETDTQYF | TRBD2 | TRBJ2-3 | TRBV4-1 | .
TGTGCCAGCAGTTTAACACAGGGAATCACCGGGGAGCTGTTTTTT | CASSLTQGITGELFF | . | TRBJ2-2 | TRBV28 | few
TGCGCCAGCAGCCGGGCGGTCGGGATTGGATCACCCCTCCACTTT | CASSRAVGIGSPLHF | . | TRBJ1-6 | TRBV5-1 | many
TGTGCCAGCAGTTTAAGGCGGGAGGAGGCTGTCGAGCAGTACTTC | CASSLRREEAVEQYF | TRBD2 | TRBJ2-7 | TRBV12-3/TRBV12-4 | few
TGCGCCAGCAGCACAGGGGGCGCGGGAAACACCATATATTTT | CASSTGGAGNTIYF | TRBD1 | TRBJ1-3 | TRBV5-1 | .
TGCGCCAGCAGCCAAGGGGACAGGGGGCTTGAGACCCAGTACTTC | CASSQGDRGLETQYF | TRBD1 | TRBJ2-5 | TRBV4-1 | .
TGTGCCAGCAGTTTATCACAGGGGGCCCTCAGGGAGACCCAGTACTTC | CASSLSQGALRETQYF | TRBD1 | TRBJ2-5 | TRBV27 | .
TGTGCCAGCAGCAAAGGGACTACGAACACCGGGGAGCTGTTTTTT | CASSKGTTNTGELFF | TRBD2 | TRBJ2-2 | TRBV7-9 | .
TGTGCCAGCAGCGGACAGGGAAGCTCCTACAATGAGCAGTTCTTC | CASSGQGSSYNEQFF | TRBD1 | TRBJ2-1 | TRBV12-3/TRBV12-4 | many
TGCAGTGCTCGGGACAGGGGGGACAATCAGCCCCAGCATTTT | CSARDRGDNQPQHF | TRBD1 | TRBJ1-5 | TRBV20-1 | .
TGTGCCAGCAGTGAAGGACTAGCGGGAGTTAAATCGGTCTCCTACAATGAGCAGTTCTTC | CASSEGLAGVKSVSYNEQFF | TRBD2 | TRBJ2-1 | TRBV6-1 | few
TGTGCCATCAGTGAGTCGGTAGGCAGGGGGCTTGGGAACACTGAAGCTTTCTTT | CAISESVGRGLGNTEAFF | TRBD1 | TRBJ1-1 | TRBV10-3 | few
TGTGCCAGCAGCCAAGCCCAATGGGCCCCCTCTGGGGCCAACGTCCTGACTTTC | CASSQAQWAPSGANVLTF | . | TRBJ2-6 | TRBV3-1 | .
TGTGCCAGCAGCTTAGCGAGTAGGCTAGTTGCAGATACGCAGTATTTT | CASSLASRLVADTQYF | . | TRBJ2-3 | TRBV7-2 | .
TGTGCCAGCGCCGCGGGTTGGGGTTCACCCCTCCACTTT | CASAAGWGSPLHF | . | TRBJ1-6 | TRBV6-4 | .
TGCAGTGCTAGAGCCCGACAGGGGGGGCCCACTGAAGCTTTCTTT | CSARARQGGPTEAFF | TRBD1 | TRBJ1-1 | TRBV20-1 | .
TGTGCCAGCAGTTTTTCCGGGAGTCCCGGGGAGCTGTTTTTT | CASSFSGSPGELFF | . | TRBJ2-2 | TRBV27 | few
TGCGCCAGCAGCCCTGATGGCTCAAGGAACACCGGGGAGCTGTTTTTT | CASSPDGSRNTGELFF | . | TRBJ2-2 | TRBV5-1 | .
TGTGCCAGTGCCTTAAGTGCATACTCCTCTGGGGCCAACGTCCTGACTTTC | CASALSAYSSGANVLTF | . | TRBJ2-6 | TRBV19 | .